This T cell receptor (beta chain) was identified in a study of human T cells and chemical hapten exposure. Overall study: Each patient's scalp received weekly diphenylcyclopropenone throughout the roughly 23-week study. Recorded diagnoses among the mostly female patients were alopecia areata, totalis or universalis. The study, taken as a whole, reports: DPC sensitization left the count of TCRs above 1 in 1000 unchanged.

As for time point: pre-sensitization, week 0. Noted treatment: therapeutic diphenylcyclopropenone sensitization with weekly scalp DPC. CDR3 length: 14 amino acids. Trimming removed 4 bases from V and 6 bases from J; junction bases left unmatched: 4. Germline CDR1 SGHKS, CDR2 YYEKEE (reference sequence). Of note for this clonotype: Its specificity is not known.

MiXCR was run by TCRdb on the RACE reads, yielding one entry per CDR3 protein. The data show fewer than 350,000 distinct CDR3 sequences, roughly 7.7% seen once. The sequences come from whole blood, collected in connection with sensitization to the hapten diphenylcyclopropenone (DPC). The receptor was isolated from a man in his late teens or twenties with alopecia areata. Some clones in this sample may be carry-over from other donors' samples. The gene calls are TRBV5-5 and TRBJ2-2; 9 bases are a match to TRBD1. The CDR3 nucleotides are TGTGCCAGCAGCCTGGGGACAGGGCCCGGGGAGCTGTTTTTT. It is translated as CASSLGTGPGELFF.